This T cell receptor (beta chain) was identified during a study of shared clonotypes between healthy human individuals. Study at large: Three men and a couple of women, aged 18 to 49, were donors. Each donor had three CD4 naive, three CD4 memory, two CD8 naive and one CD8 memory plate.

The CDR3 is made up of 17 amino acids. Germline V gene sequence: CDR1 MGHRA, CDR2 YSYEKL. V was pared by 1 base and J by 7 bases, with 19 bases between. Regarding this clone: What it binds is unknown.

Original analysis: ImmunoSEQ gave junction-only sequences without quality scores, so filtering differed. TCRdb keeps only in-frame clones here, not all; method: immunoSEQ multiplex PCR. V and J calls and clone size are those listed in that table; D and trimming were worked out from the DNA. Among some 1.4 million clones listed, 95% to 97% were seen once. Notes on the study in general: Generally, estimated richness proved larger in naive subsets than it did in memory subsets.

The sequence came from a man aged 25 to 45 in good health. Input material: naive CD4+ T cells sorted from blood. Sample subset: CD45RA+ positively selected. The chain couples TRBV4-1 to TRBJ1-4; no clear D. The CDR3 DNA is TGCGCCAGCAGCCAAGTACACCTCGGACCACTGGGTGAAAAACTGTTTTTT. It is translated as CASSQVHLGPLGEKLFF.